One and the same sample provided the 4 T cell receptor beta chains below, sequenced in a study of regulatory T cells in long-lasting Graves disease (dated by TCRdb to the early 2020s). Libraries came from multiplex PCR. TCRdb names Illumina HiSeq 4000 as the instrument used. TCR beta libraries were built with iRepertoire HTBI primers and Arm-PCR amplification of CDR3 regions. TCRdb trimmed the raw reads at Q25, called clones with MiXCR and kept productive beta chains. When rows share a CDR3 protein, they turn into one entry using the most common DNA and genes. This sample is represented by some 450,000 distinct CDR3 sequences; roughly 15% of them were singletons. About 10% of the sample belongs to the ten largest clones. This specimen's time point label, interpreted: newly diagnosed GD, antithyroid drugs for less than 3 months. For both TCR sequencing and RNA sequencing, RNA was extracted from PBMCs using TRIzol.

The same specimen was also included in a second study, on T cells in Graves' hyperthyroidism and ophthalmopathy.

The sample consisted of peripheral blood mononuclear cells (PBMCs), taken at new diagnosis, from a patient treated with antithyroid drugs. The receptors here all came from a woman between 25 and 40 years old with Graves disease. Donor details come from another sample of the same person, matched by shared clones.

This clonotype has ten or more counts. The chain recombines TRBV27 with TRBJ2-7; tentatively, D is TRBD2 (5 bases). The germline V and J ends were trimmed by 0 bases and 8 bases, with 8 bases remaining between them. The CDR3 runs to 12 residues. Germline assignment: CDR1 MNHEY and CDR2 SMNVEV (reference sequence). The CDR3 loop reads CASSLSGSKQYF. Written as DNA, the CDR3 is TGTGCCAGCAGTTTATCGGGGAGTAAGCAGTACTTC.

This clonotype was recorded a few times. The rearrangement links TRBV11-2 to TRBJ2-2, with 11 bases matching TRBD2. Trimming cost V 6 bases and J 6 bases; bases outside gene matches: 6. Germline-derived CDR1 and CDR2 are SGHAT and FQNNGV. This CDR3 region has 15 residues. CDR3 in amino acids: CASSPLAGAPGELFF. The CDR3, as DNA: TGTGCCAGCAGTCCACTAGCGGGAGCCCCCGGGGAGCTGTTTTTT.

In this sample, this clonotype turned up many times. The V and J genes are TRBV3-1 and TRBJ2-7; 8 positions match TRBD1. CDR3 length: 17 amino acids. The germline V gene encodes CDR1 LGHDT and CDR2 YNNKEL (reference sequence). Trimming at V came to 4 bases and at J to 4 bases, leaving 15 bases not matched to a gene. The CDR3 nucleotides read TGTGCCAGCAGCCGCTTCCGAGGTGGGACAGGAGGTTACGAGCAGTACTTC. Translation gives CASSRFRGGTGGYEQYF.

This clonotype has at least ten counts. The chain uses TRBV5-1 and TRBJ1-3; D might be TRBD1 (6 bases). Trimming stripped 4 bases from V and 4 bases from J, with 18 bases between. CDR3 length: 16 amino acids. CDR1 and CDR2 from the germline V gene are SGHRS and YFSETQ. The CDR3 reads CASSRSLGAGGNTIYF. CDR3 bases: TGCGCCAGCAGCCGGAGCTTGGGGGCCGGAGGAAACACCATATATTTT.